A selection of T cell receptor beta chains follows, all from one sample in a study of blood T cell repertoires in COVID-19. TCRdb keeps only in-frame clones here, not all; method: immunoSEQ multiplex PCR. The sample includes some 160,000 clones, 88% seen only once; the top ten take about 6.3%. The sequencing sample was made of PBMCs or T cells enriched from blood (not recorded which). The source of these receptors is a woman aged 45-65 years who had recovered from COVID-19. Both conserved end residues are part of each CDR3. A D gene is named only where the DNA matches it firmly. Clone size is given for some rows only: seen once, a few or many times, or a class if the clone is expanded.

d_gene: -; abundance: -; v_gene: TRBV6-6; j_gene: TRBJ2-7; CDR3nt: TGTGCCGGGGGACTGGACGAGCAGTACTTC; CDR3aa: CAGGLDEQYF
d_gene: -; abundance: -; v_gene: TRBV27; j_gene: TRBJ1-1; CDR3nt: TGTGCCAGCAGGGCTGACAGCCCCCCGAACACTGAAGCTTTCTTT; CDR3aa: CASRADSPPNTEAFF
d_gene: -; abundance: once; v_gene: TRBV3-1/TRBV3-2; j_gene: TRBJ1-2; CDR3nt: TGTGCCAGCAGCCAATCCCGCGCGGGGGGCTACACCTTC; CDR3aa: CASSQSRAGGYTF
d_gene: -; abundance: -; v_gene: TRBV6-5; j_gene: TRBJ2-2; CDR3nt: TGTGCCACAAATACAGGGAACACCGGGGAGCTGTTTTTT; CDR3aa: CATNTGNTGELFF
d_gene: TRBD1; abundance: -; v_gene: TRBV7-2; j_gene: TRBJ1-2; CDR3nt: TGTGCCAGCAGCGGAAGACAGGACAGGGATCCCTATGGCTACACCTTC; CDR3aa: CASSGRQDRDPYGYTF
d_gene: TRBD1; abundance: -; v_gene: TRBV18; j_gene: TRBJ1-1; CDR3nt: TGTGCCAGCTCACCACCGGTGGGGGGACAGGGGAACACTGAAGCTTTCTTT; CDR3aa: CASSPPVGGQGNTEAFF
d_gene: -; abundance: -; v_gene: TRBV7-2; j_gene: TRBJ1-3; CDR3nt: TGTGCCAGCAGCTTAGAACAGCTAACCTCTGGAAACACCATATATTTT; CDR3aa: CASSLEQLTSGNTIYF
d_gene: -; abundance: -; v_gene: TRBV3-1/TRBV3-2; j_gene: TRBJ1-1; CDR3nt: TGTGCCAGCAGCCTCCCCGGGAAGAACACTGAAGCTTTCTTT; CDR3aa: CASSLPGKNTEAFF
d_gene: TRBD1; abundance: -; v_gene: TRBV5-6; j_gene: TRBJ1-4; CDR3nt: TGTGCCAGCAGCGAAGACAGGGCGGAAAAACTGTTTTTT; CDR3aa: CASSEDRAEKLFF
d_gene: TRBD1; abundance: -; v_gene: TRBV6-5; j_gene: TRBJ2-5; CDR3nt: TGTGCCAGCAGTTACAGACAGGGTGGAGAGACCCAGTACTTC; CDR3aa: CASSYRQGGETQYF
d_gene: TRBD1; abundance: -; v_gene: TRBV29-1; j_gene: TRBJ1-2; CDR3nt: TGCAGCGTTGATAGGGACAGCTATGGCTACACCTTC; CDR3aa: CSVDRDSYGYTF
d_gene: TRBD1; abundance: -; v_gene: TRBV11-2; j_gene: TRBJ1-1; CDR3nt: TGTGCCAGCAGCTTAGCTCGGACAGGGTTGGATACTGAAGCTTTCTTT; CDR3aa: CASSLARTGLDTEAFF
d_gene: -; abundance: -; v_gene: TRBV13; j_gene: TRBJ2-7; CDR3nt: TGTGCCAGCAGCTTAAGAGGGGGGGTTCCCTACGAGCAGTACTTC; CDR3aa: CASSLRGGVPYEQYF
d_gene: -; abundance: once; v_gene: TRBV7-2; j_gene: TRBJ2-7; CDR3nt: TGTGCCAGCAGCCCATCATGGGGTCGACAGATCCTGTACTTC; CDR3aa: CASSPSWGRQILYF
d_gene: -; abundance: once; v_gene: TRBV6-2/TRBV6-3; j_gene: TRBJ1-3; CDR3nt: -; CDR3aa: CASSGFWRRGNTIYF
d_gene: -; abundance: -; v_gene: TRBV19; j_gene: TRBJ2-7; CDR3nt: TGTGCCAGTACCGGGACTCAAGAATCCTACGAGCAGTACTTC; CDR3aa: CASTGTQESYEQYF
d_gene: -; abundance: -; v_gene: TRBV7-3; j_gene: TRBJ2-1; CDR3nt: TGTGCCAGCAGCTTGAGCGACGACAATGAGCAGTTCTTC; CDR3aa: CASSLSDDNEQFF
d_gene: -; abundance: -; v_gene: TRBV5-4; j_gene: TRBJ1-6; CDR3nt: TGTGCCAGCAGCTTCGATAGTTCACCCCTCCACTTT; CDR3aa: CASSFDSSPLHF
d_gene: -; abundance: -; v_gene: TRBV28; j_gene: TRBJ1-2; CDR3nt: TGTGCCAGCAGTTTAGGGCAGATCTATGGCTACACCTTC; CDR3aa: CASSLGQIYGYTF
d_gene: TRBD1; abundance: -; v_gene: TRBV7-2; j_gene: TRBJ2-7; CDR3nt: TGTGCCAGCAGTAAACAGGGGGACGAGCAGTACTTC; CDR3aa: CASSKQGDEQYF
d_gene: -; abundance: once; v_gene: TRBV18; j_gene: TRBJ2-5; CDR3nt: TGTGCCAGCTCACCACTCCTAGAGGAGACCCAGTACTTC; CDR3aa: CASSPLLEETQYF
d_gene: TRBD1; abundance: -; v_gene: TRBV6-2/TRBV6-3; j_gene: TRBJ1-2; CDR3nt: TGTGCCAGCAGTAAATCCGGGACAGGGCTCGGCTATGGCTACACCTTC; CDR3aa: CASSKSGTGLGYGYTF
d_gene: TRBD1; abundance: -; v_gene: TRBV4-3; j_gene: TRBJ1-3; CDR3nt: TGCGCCAGCAGCTTAAACCGGGACAGGGGCACCTCTGGAAACACCATATATTTT; CDR3aa: CASSLNRDRGTSGNTIYF
d_gene: -; abundance: -; v_gene: TRBV27; j_gene: TRBJ2-6; CDR3nt: TGTGCCAGCAGTCCCACACCCGGGAGCCCTGGGGCCAACGTCCTGACTTTC; CDR3aa: CASSPTPGSPGANVLTF